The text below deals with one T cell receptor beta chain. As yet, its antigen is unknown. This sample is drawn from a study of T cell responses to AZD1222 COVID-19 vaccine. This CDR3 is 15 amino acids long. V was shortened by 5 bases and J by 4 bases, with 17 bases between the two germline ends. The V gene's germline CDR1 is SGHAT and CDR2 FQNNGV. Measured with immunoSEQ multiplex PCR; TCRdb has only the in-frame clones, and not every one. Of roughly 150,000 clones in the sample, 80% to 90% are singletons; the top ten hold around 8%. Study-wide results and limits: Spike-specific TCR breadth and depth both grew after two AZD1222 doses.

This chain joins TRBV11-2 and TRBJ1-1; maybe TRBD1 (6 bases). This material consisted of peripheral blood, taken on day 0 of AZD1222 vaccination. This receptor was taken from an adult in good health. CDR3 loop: CASSLELGASTEAFF. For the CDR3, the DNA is TGTGCCAGCAGCCTCGAGTTGGGGGCCAGCACTGAAGCTTTCTTT. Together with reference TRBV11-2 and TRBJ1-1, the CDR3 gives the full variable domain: EAGVAQSPRYKIIEKRQSVAFWCNPISGHATLYWYQQILGQGPKLLIQFQNNGVVDDSQLPKDRFSAERLKGVDSTLKIQPAKLEDSAVYLCASSLELGASTEAFFGQGTRLTVV.